This entry describes one T cell receptor beta chain. Its cognate antigen is unknown. These data are taken from a study of shared clonotypes between healthy human individuals. Overall study context: With ages of 18 to 49, the donors were two women and three men. Three plates were used per donor for CD4 naive, three for CD4 memory, two for CD8 naive and one for CD8 memory.

The V gene end was trimmed by 3 bases and the J gene end by 1 base; junction bases not matched to a gene: 9. The CDR3 loop spans 16 amino acids. Germline CDR1 and CDR2: SGDLS and YYNGEE. Naive CD8 cells, CD45RO-negative and positively selected for CCR7, excluded terminally differentiated effector memory CD45RA+ cells. Some clones are missing from TCRdb's copy, which holds only in-frame ones; the method was immunoSEQ multiplex PCR. The table has about 590,000 clones, less than 97% seen once. Study findings and constraints: Lower generation probabilities were found for non-shared clonotypes than for those shared by all four donors. The study found about 5% of naive CD4 clonotypes shared across a handful of donors.

The chain is built from TRBV9 and TRBJ1-1; TRBD1 aligns across 7 bases. The sequencing sample was made of naive CD8+ T cells sorted from blood. The receptor comes from a woman aged 25 to 39 in good health. Here the CDR3 reads CASSGEGQRGNTEAFF. Written as DNA, the CDR3 is TGTGCCAGCAGCGGAGAGGGACAGCGAGGGAACACTGAAGCTTTCTTT.